The clone carrying this TCR beta chain was observed a few times. Its antigen is not known. Treatment given: approximately 10-day PBMC culture with coronavirus spike peptide pools or control peptides (ViraFEST assay). Researchers used the Oncomine TCR Beta short-read assay to sequence DNA from cultured CD4+ T cells. Using its own MiXCR run on the PCR reads, TCRdb lists one record per CDR3 protein. The sample yields 20,000 to 25,000 distinct CDR3 sequences, approximately 29% seen once. The ends were cut back, 4 bases at V and 1 base at J, with 13 bases in the middle. The germline V gene encodes CDR1 MDHEN and CDR2 SYDVKM. CDR3 length: 15 amino acids. This sample stems from a study of vaccination and CD4 T cells after COVID-19. Study summary: Control cultures were given a CEFX pool, an HIV-1 Nef pool, or no peptide.

The J gene is TRBJ2-5, the V gene TRBV28, with TRBD2 as a possible D gene (5 bases). Sequenced: cultured CD4+ T cells from blood. The receptor was derived from a human donor with COVID-19. CDR3 sequence: CASSSRLRAQETQYF. The CDR3 bases are TGTGCCAGCAGTTCACGGTTGAGGGCCCAAGAGACCCAGTACTTC.